This is a list of T cell receptor beta chains from one sample in a study of T cell responses to AZD1222 COVID-19 vaccine. Generated by immunoSEQ multiplex PCR, the TCRdb table keeps only in-frame clones and is missing some. The sample contains 60,000 to 75,000 clones, around 90% of which appear only once. Specimen: peripheral blood, collected on day 0 of AZD1222 vaccination. The receptors derive from an adult in good health. The CDR3 runs from the conserved cysteine through the conserved F or W. A D gene is named only where the DNA matches it firmly. Clone sizes are given selectively: once, few, many, or a class where the clone is expanded.

v_gene	d_gene	abundance	j_gene	CDR3aa	CDR3nt
TRBV14	.	.	TRBJ1-2	CASSQGPEISGGYTF	TGTGCCAGCAGCCAGGGACCGGAGATTAGTGGTGGCTACACCTTC
TRBV5-6	.	.	TRBJ1-3	CASSLVGISGNTIYF	TGTGCCAGCAGCTTGGTCGGGATCTCTGGAAACACCATATATTTT
TRBV6-5	.	.	TRBJ1-1	CASSSRRNTEAFF	TGTGCCAGCAGTTCGCGGAGGAACACTGAAGCTTTCTTT
TRBV4-2	.	.	TRBJ1-1	CASSQGPNLGGTEAFF	TGTGCCAGCAGCCAAGGACCGAATTTGGGGGGCACTGAAGCTTTCTTT
TRBV7-8	TRBD2	.	TRBJ2-3	CASSLALVWASGTDTQYF	TGTGCCAGCAGCTTAGCCTTGGTATGGGCTAGCGGAACAGATACGCAGTATTTT
TRBV5-5	.	.	TRBJ2-5	CASSLVGTRVQETQYF	TGTGCCAGCAGCTTGGTTGGGACAAGAGTACAAGAGACCCAGTACTTC
TRBV29-1	TRBD1	few	TRBJ1-1	CSVWDSLNTEAFF	TGCAGCGTTTGGGACAGCTTGAACACTGAAGCTTTCTTT
TRBV5-1	.	.	TRBJ1-5	CASSLDPSNQPQHF	TGCGCCAGCAGTTTGGACCCAAGCAATCAGCCCCAGCATTTT
TRBV7-9	.	few	TRBJ2-7	CASSQDSLSSYEQYF	TGTGCCAGCAGCCAGGACAGTTTGAGCTCCTACGAGCAGTACTTC
TRBV6-5	.	.	TRBJ2-1	CATGTVGSNEQFF	TGTGCCACCGGGACGGTGGGGTCCAATGAGCAGTTCTTC
TRBV5-1	.	.	TRBJ1-5	CASSLSGSLNQPQHF	TGCGCCAGCAGCTTGTCCGGGTCGCTTAATCAGCCCCAGCATTTT
TRBV13	.	.	TRBJ2-7	CASSIGAGATPYEQYF	TGTGCCAGCAGCATCGGTGCAGGGGCCACCCCGTACGAGCAGTACTTC
TRBV5-1	TRBD1	.	TRBJ1-2	CASSDGTGEAYGYTF	TGCGCCAGCAGCGACGGGACAGGGGAGGCCTATGGCTACACCTTC
TRBV12-3/TRBV12-4	.	.	TRBJ1-6	CASSYPNSPLHF	TGTGCCAGCAGTTACCCCAACTCACCCCTCCACTTT
TRBV7-8	TRBD1	.	TRBJ1-1	CASSYTQGGYEAFF	TGTGCCAGCAGCTACACACAAGGGGGCTATGAAGCTTTCTTT
TRBV2	.	.	TRBJ1-2	CASSVNRPNYGYTF	TGTGCCAGCAGTGTGAACAGGCCTAACTATGGCTACACCTTC
TRBV5-1	.	few	TRBJ1-1	CASSPHDMNTEAFF	TGCGCCAGCAGCCCCCATGACATGAACACTGAAGCTTTCTTT
TRBV2	.	.	TRBJ1-2	CASSAGLTNYGYTF	TGTGCCAGCAGTGCAGGGTTGACTAACTATGGCTACACCTTC
TRBV19	.	.	TRBJ1-5	CASSKIPQPQHF	TGTGCCAGTAGTAAGATCCCCCAGCCCCAGCATTTT
TRBV27	.	.	TRBJ1-2	CASSLSGTAYGYTF	TGTGCCAGCAGTTTATCCGGGACGGCCTATGGCTACACCTTC
TRBV6-6	.	.	TRBJ2-7	CASSERAKSQYEQYF	TGTGCCAGCAGTGAGAGGGCCAAGAGCCAGTACGAGCAGTACTTC
TRBV12-3/TRBV12-4	.	.	TRBJ2-7	CASSFGGYEQYF	TGTGCCAGCAGTTTCGGGGGCTACGAGCAGTACTTC
TRBV5-1	.	.	TRBJ1-1	CASSLGGFNTEAFF	TGCGCCAGCAGCCTGGGAGGGTTTAACACTGAAGCTTTCTTT
TRBV18	TRBD2	.	TRBJ2-3	CASSPRFTSGGTDTQYF	TGTGCCAGCTCACCACGGTTTACTAGCGGGGGGACAGATACGCAGTATTTT
TRBV10-3	TRBD2	.	TRBJ2-3	CAISDLNSGGAVSNTQYF	TGTGCCATCAGTGACCTAAATAGCGGGGGGGCAGTATCAAATACGCAGTATTTT
TRBV12-5	.	.	TRBJ2-3	CASGLQTADTQYF	TGTGCTAGTGGTTTACAGACTGCAGATACGCAGTATTTT
TRBV27	TRBD1	.	TRBJ1-4	CASSLWGTGGREKLFF	TGTGCCAGCAGTTTGTGGGGGACAGGGGGTAGAGAAAAACTGTTTTTT
TRBV18	TRBD2	.	TRBJ2-7	CASSPPGLAGYEQYF	TGTGCCAGCTCACCACCGGGACTAGCGGGATACGAGCAGTACTTC
TRBV7-9	TRBD1	.	TRBJ2-5	CAVQGLQETQYF	TGTGCCGTACAGGGGCTGCAAGAGACCCAGTACTTC
TRBV7-9	.	.	TRBJ1-5	CASSLESNQPQHF	TGTGCCAGCAGCTTAGAGAGCAATCAGCCCCAGCATTTT
TRBV15	TRBD2	.	TRBJ2-3	CATSTLAGGSTDTQYF	TGTGCCACCAGCACCTTAGCGGGGGGGAGCACAGATACGCAGTATTTT
TRBV29-1	.	.	TRBJ2-1	CSVNWLGEQFF	TGCAGCGTTAACTGGTTGGGTGAGCAGTTCTTC
TRBV11-2	TRBD2	.	TRBJ2-5	CASSLAGGQYF	TGTGCCAGCAGCCTAGCGGGGGGCCAGTACTTC
TRBV19	.	.	TRBJ2-7	CASSIGSKNYEQYF	TGTGCCAGTAGTATAGGGTCGAAGAACTACGAGCAGTACTTC
TRBV19	.	.	TRBJ1-2	CASSAATVSYGYTF	TGTGCCAGTAGTGCAGCGACAGTCAGCTATGGCTACACCTTC
TRBV27	TRBD2	.	TRBJ2-2	CASSLREGGELFF	TGTGCCAGCAGCCTACGGGAGGGCGGGGAGCTGTTTTTT
TRBV2	TRBD2	.	TRBJ2-3	CASSPGLAGASTDTQYF	TGTGCCAGCAGTCCGGGACTAGCGGGGGCCAGCACAGATACGCAGTATTTT
TRBV5-1	.	.	TRBJ2-3	CASSPGQTTDTQYF	TGCGCCAGCAGCCCCGGACAAACCACAGATACGCAGTATTTT
TRBV7-2	.	.	TRBJ1-1	CASSLSGGLNTEAFF	TGTGCCAGCAGCCTTTCGGGGGGCCTGAACACTGAAGCTTTCTTT
TRBV5-1	TRBD2	.	TRBJ2-3	CASSLQLAGGRDTQYF	TGCGCCAGCAGCCTCCAACTAGCGGGGGGGCGAGATACGCAGTATTTT
TRBV2	TRBD1	.	TRBJ1-3	CASSTDRGRNTIYF	TGTGCCAGCAGTACGGACAGGGGGCGGAACACCATATATTTT
TRBV7-8	TRBD1	.	TRBJ1-2	CATHQGGNYGYTF	TGTGCCACCCATCAAGGGGGCAACTATGGCTACACCTTC